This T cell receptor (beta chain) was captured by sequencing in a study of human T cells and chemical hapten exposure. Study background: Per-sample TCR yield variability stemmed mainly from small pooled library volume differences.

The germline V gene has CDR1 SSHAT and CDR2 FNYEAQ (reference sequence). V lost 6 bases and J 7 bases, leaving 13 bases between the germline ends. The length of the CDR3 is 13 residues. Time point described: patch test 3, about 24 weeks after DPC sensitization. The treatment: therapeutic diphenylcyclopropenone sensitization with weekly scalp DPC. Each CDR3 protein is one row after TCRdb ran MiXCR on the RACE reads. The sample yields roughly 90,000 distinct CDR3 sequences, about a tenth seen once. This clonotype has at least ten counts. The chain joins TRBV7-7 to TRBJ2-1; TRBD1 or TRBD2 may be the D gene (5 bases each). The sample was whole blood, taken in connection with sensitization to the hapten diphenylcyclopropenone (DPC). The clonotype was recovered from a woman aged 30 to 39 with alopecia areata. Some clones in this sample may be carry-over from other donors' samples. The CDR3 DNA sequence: TGTGCCAGCAGTTCCTGGGACGTAAATGAGCAGTTCTTC. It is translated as CASSSWDVNEQFF.